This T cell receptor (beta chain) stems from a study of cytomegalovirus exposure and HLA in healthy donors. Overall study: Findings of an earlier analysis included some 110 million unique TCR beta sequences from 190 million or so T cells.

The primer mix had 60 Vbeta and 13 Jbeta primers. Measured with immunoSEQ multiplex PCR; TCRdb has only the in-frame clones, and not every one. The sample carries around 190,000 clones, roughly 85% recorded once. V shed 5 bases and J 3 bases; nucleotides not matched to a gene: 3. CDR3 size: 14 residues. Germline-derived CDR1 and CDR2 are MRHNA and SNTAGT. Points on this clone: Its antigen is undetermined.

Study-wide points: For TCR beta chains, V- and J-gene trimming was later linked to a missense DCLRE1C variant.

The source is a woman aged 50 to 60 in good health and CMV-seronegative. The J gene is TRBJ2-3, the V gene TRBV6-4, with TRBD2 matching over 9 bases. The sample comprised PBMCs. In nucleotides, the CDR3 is TGTGCCAGCAGTCGACTAGCGGAGACAGATACGCAGTATTTT. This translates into CASSRLAETDTQYF.